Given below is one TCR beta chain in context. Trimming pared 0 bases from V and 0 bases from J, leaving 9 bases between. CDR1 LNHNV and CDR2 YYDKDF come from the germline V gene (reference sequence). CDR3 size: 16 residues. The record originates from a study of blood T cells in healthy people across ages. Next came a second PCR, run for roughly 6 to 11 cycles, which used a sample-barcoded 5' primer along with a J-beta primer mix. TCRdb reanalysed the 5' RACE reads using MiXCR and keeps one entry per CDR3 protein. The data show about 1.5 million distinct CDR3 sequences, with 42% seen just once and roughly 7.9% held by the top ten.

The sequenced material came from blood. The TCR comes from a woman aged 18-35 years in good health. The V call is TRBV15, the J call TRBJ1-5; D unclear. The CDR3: CATSRDLGNSNQPQHF. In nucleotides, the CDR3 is TGTGCCACCAGCAGAGATCTAGGCAATAGCAATCAGCCCCAGCATTTT.